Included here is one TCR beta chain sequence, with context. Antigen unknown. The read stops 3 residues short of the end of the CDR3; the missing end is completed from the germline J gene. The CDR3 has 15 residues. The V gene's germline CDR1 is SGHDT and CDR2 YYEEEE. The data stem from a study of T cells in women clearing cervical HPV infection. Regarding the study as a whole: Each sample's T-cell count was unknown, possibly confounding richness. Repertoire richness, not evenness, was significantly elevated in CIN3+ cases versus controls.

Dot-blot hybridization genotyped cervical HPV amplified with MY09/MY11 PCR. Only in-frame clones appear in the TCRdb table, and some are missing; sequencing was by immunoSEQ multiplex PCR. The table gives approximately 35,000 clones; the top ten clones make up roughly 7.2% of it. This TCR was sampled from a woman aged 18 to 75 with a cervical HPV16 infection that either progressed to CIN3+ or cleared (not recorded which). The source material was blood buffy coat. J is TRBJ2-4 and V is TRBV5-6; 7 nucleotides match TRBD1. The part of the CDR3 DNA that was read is TGTGCCAGCAGCCGGGGACAGAATAGCAATCAGCCT. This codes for CASSRGQNSNQP. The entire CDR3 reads CASSRGQNSNQPQYF.